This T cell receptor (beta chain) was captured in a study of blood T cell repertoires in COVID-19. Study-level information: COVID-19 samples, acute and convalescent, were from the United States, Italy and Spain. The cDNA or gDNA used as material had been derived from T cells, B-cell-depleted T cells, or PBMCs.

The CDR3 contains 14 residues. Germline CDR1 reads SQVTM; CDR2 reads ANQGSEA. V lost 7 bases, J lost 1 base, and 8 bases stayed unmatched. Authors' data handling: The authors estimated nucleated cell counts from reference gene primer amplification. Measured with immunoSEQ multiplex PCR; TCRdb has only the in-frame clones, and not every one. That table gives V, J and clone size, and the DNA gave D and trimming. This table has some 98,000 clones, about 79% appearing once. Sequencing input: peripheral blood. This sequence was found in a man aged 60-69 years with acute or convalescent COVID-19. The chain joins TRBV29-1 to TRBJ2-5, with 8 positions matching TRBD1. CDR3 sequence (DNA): TGCAGCGGACAGGGGTGGGTCTTCCAAGAGACCCAGTACTTC. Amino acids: CSGQGWVFQETQYF.